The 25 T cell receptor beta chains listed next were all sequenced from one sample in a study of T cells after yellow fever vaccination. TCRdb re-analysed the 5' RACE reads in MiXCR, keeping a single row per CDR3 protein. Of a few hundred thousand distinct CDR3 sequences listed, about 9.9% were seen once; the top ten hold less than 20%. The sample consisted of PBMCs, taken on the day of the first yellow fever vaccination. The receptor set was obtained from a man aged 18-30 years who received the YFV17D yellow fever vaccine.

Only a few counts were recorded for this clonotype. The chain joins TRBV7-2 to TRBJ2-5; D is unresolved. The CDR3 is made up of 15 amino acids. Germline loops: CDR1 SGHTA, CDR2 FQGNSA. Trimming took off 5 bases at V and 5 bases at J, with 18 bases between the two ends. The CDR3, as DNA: TGTGCCAGCAGCCTTAGTGAAGCCTCCCGGGAGACCCAGTACTTC. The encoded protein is CASSLSEASRETQYF. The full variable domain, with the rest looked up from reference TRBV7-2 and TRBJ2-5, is GAGVSQSPSNKVTEKGKDVELRCDPISGHTALYWYRQSLGQGLEFLIYFQGNSAPDKSGLPSDRFSAERTGGSVSTLTIQRTQQEDSAVYLCASSLSEASRETQYFGPGTRLLVL.

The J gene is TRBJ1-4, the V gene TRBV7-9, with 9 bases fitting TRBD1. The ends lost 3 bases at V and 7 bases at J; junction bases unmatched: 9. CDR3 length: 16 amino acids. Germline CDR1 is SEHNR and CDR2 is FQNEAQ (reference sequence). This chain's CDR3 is CASSFADRGRGEKLFF. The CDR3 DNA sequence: TGTGCCAGCAGCTTCGCGGACAGGGGACGGGGTGAAAAACTGTTTTTT.

CDR3 amino acids: CASSLEGRISGANVLTF. DNA for the CDR3: TGCGCCAGCAGCTTGGAGGGCAGAATATCTGGGGCCAACGTCCTGACTTTC. The chain employs TRBV5-1 and TRBJ2-6; D is unclear. CDR1 and CDR2 (germline): SGHRS, YFSETQ. CDR3 length equals 17 residues. Between the trimmed V and J ends, which lost 0 bases and 1 base, there was a span of 11 bases.

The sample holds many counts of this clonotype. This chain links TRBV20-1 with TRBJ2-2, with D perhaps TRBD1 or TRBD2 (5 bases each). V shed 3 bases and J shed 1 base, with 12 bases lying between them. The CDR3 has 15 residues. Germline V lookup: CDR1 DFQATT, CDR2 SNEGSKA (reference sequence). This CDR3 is CSASDKRGNTGELFF. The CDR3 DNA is TGCAGTGCTAGCGACAAGAGGGGGAACACCGGGGAGCTGTTTTTT.

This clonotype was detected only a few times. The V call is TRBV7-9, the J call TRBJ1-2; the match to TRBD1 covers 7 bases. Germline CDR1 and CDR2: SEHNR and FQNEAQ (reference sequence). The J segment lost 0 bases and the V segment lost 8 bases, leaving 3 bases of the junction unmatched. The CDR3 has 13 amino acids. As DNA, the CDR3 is TGTGCCAGCCGGGACAGTACTAACTATGGCTACACCTTC. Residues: CASRDSTNYGYTF.

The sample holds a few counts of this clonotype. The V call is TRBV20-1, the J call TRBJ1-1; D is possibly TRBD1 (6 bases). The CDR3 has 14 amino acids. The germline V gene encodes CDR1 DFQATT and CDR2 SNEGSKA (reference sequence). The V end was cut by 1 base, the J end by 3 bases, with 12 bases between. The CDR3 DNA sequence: TGCAGTGCTAGAGGGACTACAGGGTACACTGAAGCTTTCTTT. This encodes CSARGTTGYTEAFF.

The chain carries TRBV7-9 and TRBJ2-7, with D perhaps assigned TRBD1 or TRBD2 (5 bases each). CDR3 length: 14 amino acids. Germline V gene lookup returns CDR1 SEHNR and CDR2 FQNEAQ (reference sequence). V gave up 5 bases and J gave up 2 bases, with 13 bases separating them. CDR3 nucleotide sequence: TGTGCCAGCAGCCCCGGGACGTGGCCCTACGAGCAGTACGTC. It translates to CASSPGTWPYEQYV.

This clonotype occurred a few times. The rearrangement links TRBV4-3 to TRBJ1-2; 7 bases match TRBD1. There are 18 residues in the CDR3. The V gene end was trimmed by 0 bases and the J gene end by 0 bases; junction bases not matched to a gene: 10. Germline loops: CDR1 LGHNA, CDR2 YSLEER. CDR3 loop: CASSQDLPRQGANYGYTF. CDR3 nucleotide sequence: TGCGCCAGCAGCCAAGACCTCCCCCGACAGGGAGCTAACTATGGCTACACCTTC.

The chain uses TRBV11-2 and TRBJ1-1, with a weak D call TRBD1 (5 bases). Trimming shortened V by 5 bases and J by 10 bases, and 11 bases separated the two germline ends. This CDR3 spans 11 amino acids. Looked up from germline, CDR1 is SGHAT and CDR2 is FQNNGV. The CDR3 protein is CASSHGTRAFF. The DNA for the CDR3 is TGTGCCAGCAGCCACGGGACGAGAGCTTTCTTT.

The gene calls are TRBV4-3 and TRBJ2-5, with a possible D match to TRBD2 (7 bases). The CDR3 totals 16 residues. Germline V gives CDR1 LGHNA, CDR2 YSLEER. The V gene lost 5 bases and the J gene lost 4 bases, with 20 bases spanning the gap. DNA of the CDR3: TGCGCCAGCAGCGACCGCGGCGGGGGCGGAGGAGAGACCCAGTACTTC. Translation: CASSDRGGGGGETQYF.

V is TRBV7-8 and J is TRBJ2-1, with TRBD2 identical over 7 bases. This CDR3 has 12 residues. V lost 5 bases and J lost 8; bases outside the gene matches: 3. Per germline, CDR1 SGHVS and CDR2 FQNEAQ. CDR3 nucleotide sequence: TGTGCCAGCAGCGCGGGAGTCTATGAGCAGTTCTTC. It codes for CASSAGVYEQFF.

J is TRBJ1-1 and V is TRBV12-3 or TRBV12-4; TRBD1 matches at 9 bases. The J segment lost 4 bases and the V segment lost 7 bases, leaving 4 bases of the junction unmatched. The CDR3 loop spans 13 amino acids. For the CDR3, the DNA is TGTGCCAGCAATATGGACAGGGGCACTGAAGCTTTCTTT. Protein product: CASNMDRGTEAFF.

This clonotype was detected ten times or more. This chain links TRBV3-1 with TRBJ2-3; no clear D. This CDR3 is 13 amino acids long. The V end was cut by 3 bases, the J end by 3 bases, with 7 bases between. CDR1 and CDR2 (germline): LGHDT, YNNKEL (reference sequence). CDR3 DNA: TGTGCCAGCAGCCATCCCCCTACAGATACGCAGTATTTT. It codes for CASSHPPTDTQYF.

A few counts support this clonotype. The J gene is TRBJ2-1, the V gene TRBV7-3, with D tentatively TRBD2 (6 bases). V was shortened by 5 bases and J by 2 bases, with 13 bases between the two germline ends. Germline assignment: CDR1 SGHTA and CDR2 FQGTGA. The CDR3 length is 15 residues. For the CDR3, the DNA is TGTGCCAGCAGCCGCTCGGGGGTCACCTACAATGAGCAGTTCTTC. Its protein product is CASSRSGVTYNEQFF.

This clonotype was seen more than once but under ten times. In DNA, the CDR3 is TGCGCCAGCAGCTTGAGGAGGGGTGAGACTGAAGCTTTCTTT. It is translated as CASSLRRGETEAFF. The rearrangement joins TRBV5-1 to TRBJ1-1; a weak D match, TRBD1 (5 bases). Trimming removed 1 base at V and 5 bases at J, with 12 bases between. In germline, CDR1 is SGHRS, CDR2 YFSETQ. This CDR3 has 14 amino acids.

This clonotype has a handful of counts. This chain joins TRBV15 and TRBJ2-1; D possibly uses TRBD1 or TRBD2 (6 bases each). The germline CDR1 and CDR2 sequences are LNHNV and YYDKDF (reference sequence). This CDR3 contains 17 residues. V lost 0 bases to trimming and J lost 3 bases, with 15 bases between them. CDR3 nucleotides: TGTGCCACCAGCAGAGAACCGGGGGCCATAGACTACAATGAGCAGTTCTTC. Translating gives CATSREPGAIDYNEQFF.

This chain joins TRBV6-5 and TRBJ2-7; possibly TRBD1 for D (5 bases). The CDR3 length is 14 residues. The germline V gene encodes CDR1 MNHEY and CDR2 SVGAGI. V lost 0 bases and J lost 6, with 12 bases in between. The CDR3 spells CASSYSQGIGEQYV. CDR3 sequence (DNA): TGTGCCAGCAGTTACTCCCAGGGTATCGGCGAGCAGTACGTC.

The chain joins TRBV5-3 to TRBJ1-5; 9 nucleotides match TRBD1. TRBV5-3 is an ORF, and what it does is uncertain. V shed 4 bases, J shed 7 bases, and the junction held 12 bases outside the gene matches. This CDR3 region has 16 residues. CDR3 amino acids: CARSQKIRDREQPQHF. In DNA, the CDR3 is TGTGCCAGAAGCCAGAAGATCCGGGACAGGGAACAGCCCCAGCATTTT.

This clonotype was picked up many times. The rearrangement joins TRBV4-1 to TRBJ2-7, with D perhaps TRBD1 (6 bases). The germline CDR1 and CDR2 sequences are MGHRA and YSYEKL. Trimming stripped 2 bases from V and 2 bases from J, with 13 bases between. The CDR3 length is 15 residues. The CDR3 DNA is TGCGCCAGCAGCCAACTCGCAGGGGAGACCTACGAGCAGTACTTC. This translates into CASSQLAGETYEQYF.

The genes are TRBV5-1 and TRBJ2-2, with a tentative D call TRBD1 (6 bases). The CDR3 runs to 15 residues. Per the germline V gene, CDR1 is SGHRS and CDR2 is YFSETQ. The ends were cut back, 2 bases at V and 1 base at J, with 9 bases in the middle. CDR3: CASSFWGQNTGELFF. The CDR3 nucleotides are TGCGCCAGCAGCTTCTGGGGGCAGAACACCGGGGAGCTGTTTTTT.

The CDR3 DNA reads as TGCGCCAGCAGAAACCGGCAGGGTTGGATTAACACTGAAGCTTTCTTT. Its translation is CASRNRQGWINTEAFF. J is TRBJ1-1 and V is TRBV5-1; D perhaps matches TRBD1 (5 bases). Germline V CDR1 and CDR2: SGHRS, YFSETQ. V lost 5 bases, J lost 2 bases, and 19 bases lay in between. The CDR3 totals 16 residues. Full variable domain (remainder filled in from reference TRBV5-1 and TRBJ1-1): KAGVTQTPRYLIKTRGQQVTLSCSPISGHRSVSWYQQTPGQGLQFLFEYFSETQRNKGNFPGRFSGRQFSNSRSEMNVSTLELGDSALYLCASRNRQGWINTEAFFGQGTRLTVV.

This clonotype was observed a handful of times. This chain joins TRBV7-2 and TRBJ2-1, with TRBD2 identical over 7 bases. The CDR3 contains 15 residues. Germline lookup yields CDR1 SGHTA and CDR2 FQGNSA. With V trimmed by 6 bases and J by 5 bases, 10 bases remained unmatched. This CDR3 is CASSYIRDYNNEQFF. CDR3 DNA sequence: TGTGCCAGCAGTTACATACGGGACTACAACAATGAGCAGTTCTTC.

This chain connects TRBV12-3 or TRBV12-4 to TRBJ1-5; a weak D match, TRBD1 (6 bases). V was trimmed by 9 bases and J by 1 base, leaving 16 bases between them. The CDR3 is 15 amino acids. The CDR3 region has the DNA TGTGCCAGTGGGGGCGGCAGGGACAGCAATCAGCCCCAGCATTTT. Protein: CASGGGRDSNQPQHF.

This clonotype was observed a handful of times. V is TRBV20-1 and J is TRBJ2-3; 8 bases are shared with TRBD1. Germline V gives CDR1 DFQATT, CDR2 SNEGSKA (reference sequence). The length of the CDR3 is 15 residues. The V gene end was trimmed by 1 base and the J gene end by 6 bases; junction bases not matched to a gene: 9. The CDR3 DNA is TGCAGTGCTAGAGTAGGGCAGGGGGCGACTGATACGCAGTATTTT. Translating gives CSARVGQGATDTQYF.

The chain's CDR3 is CASSLAVSPNEQFF. The CDR3 bases are TGTGCCAGCAGCTTGGCCGTTAGTCCCAATGAGCAGTTCTTC. This chain uses TRBV5-5 with TRBJ2-1, with D hard to call. V was pared by 0 bases and J by 6 bases, with 10 bases between. The germline gives CDR1 SGHKS, CDR2 YYEKEE (reference sequence). The CDR3 sequence is 14 residues long.